This TCR beta chain appears in the sequencing data of a study of blood T cell repertoires in COVID-19. Overall study: From the United States, Italy and Spain came samples of acute and convalescent COVID-19. Sample material is recorded as cDNA or gDNA derived from T cells, B-cell-depleted T cells, or PBMCs.

The data were produced by immunoSEQ multiplex PCR, yet TCRdb's version contains in-frame clones alone and is incomplete. The sample lists 380,000 or so clones, approximately 88% seen once, with 0.97% in the top ten. In terms of age and location, participants ranged from roughly 18 to 90 years and lived in about two dozen US areas. Participant-given clinical history determined each cohort assignment. This TCR came from a woman aged 25 to 39 with acute COVID-19. The source material was PBMCs or T cells enriched from blood (not recorded which).

This CDR3 is CAWTPKRTGELFF. DNA for the CDR3: TGTGCCTGGACTCCAAAGCGCACCGGGGAGCTGTTTTTT. The genes are TRBV30 and TRBJ2-2; the D is unclear. CDR1 is GTSNPN and CDR2 is SVGIG in the germline V gene (reference sequence). The CDR3 is made up of 13 amino acids. Trimming removed 4 bases from V and 4 bases from J, with 10 bases in between.